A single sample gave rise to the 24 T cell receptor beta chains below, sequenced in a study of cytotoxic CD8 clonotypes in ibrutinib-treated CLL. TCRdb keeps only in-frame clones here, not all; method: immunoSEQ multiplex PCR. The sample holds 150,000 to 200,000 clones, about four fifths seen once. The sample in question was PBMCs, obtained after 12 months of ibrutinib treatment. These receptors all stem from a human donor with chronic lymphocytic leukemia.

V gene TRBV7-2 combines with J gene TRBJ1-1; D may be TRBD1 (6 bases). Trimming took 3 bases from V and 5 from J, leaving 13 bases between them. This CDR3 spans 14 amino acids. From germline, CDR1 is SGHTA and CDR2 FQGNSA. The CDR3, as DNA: TGTGCCAGCAGCTTCGCAGGGGTCAGAACTGAAGCTTTCTTT. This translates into CASSFAGVRTEAFF.

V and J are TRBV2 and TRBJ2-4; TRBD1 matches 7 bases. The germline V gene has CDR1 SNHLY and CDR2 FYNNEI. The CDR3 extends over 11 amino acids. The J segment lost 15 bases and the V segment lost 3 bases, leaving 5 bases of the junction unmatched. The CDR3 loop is CASSDVDRLYF. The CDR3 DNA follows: TGTGCCAGCAGTGACGTGGACAGGTTGTACTTC.

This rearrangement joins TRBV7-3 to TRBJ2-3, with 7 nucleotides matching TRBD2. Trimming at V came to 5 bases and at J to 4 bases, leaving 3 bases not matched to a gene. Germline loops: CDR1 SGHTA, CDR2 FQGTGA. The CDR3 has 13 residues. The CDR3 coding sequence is TGTGCCAGCAGCGGGACTACCTCAGATACGCAGTATTTT. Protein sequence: CASSGTTSDTQYF.

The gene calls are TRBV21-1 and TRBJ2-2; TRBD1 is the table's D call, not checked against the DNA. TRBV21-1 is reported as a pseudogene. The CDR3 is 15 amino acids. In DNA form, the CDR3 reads TGTGCCAGCGGGGGGACAGGGCCTGACACCGGGGAGCTGTTTTTT. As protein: CASGGTGPDTGELFF.

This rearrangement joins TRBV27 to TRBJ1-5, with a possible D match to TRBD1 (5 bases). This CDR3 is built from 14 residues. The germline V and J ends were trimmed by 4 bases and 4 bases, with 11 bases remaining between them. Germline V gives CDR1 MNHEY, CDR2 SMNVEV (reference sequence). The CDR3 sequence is CASSSPGRNQPQHF. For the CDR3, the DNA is TGTGCCAGCAGTTCCCCAGGGAGAAATCAGCCCCAGCATTTT.

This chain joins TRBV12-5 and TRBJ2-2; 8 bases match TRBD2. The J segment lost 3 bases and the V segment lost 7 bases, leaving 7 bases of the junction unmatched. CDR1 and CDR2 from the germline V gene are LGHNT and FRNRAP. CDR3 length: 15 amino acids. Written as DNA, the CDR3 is TGTGCTAGTGCCCGGGGGGGAGGGGACACCGGGGAGCTGTTTTTT. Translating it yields CASARGGGDTGELFF.

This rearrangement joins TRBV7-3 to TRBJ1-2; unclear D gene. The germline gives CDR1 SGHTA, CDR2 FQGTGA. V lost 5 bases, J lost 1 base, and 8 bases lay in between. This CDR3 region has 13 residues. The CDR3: CASSATYNYGYTF. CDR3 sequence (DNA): TGTGCCAGCAGCGCGACTTATAACTATGGCTACACCTTC.

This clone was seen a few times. CDR3 DNA sequence: TGCGCCAGCAGCTTGCGGACAGGACTCATCTCCTACGAGCAGTACTTC. Protein sequence: CASSLRTGLISYEQYF. The chain recombines TRBV5-1 with TRBJ2-7; TRBD1 aligns across 7 bases. Trimming cost V 1 base and J 0 bases; bases outside gene matches: 7. The germline gives CDR1 SGHRS, CDR2 YFSETQ. The CDR3 is made up of 16 amino acids.

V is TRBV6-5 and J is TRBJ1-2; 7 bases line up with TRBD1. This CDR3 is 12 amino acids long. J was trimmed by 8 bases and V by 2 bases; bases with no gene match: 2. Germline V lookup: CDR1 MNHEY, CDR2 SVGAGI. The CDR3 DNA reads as TGTGCCAGCAGTTACAGGGGGCAAGGCTACACCTTC. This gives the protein CASSYRGQGYTF.

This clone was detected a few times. The CDR3 bases are TGTGCCAGCAGTTTATCGGGGGGCTACACCTTC. Translated: CASSLSGGYTF. The rearrangement joins TRBV28 to TRBJ1-2; D is uncertain. Germline V gene lookup returns CDR1 MDHEN and CDR2 SYDVKM. V was shortened by 1 base and J by 8 bases, with 5 bases between the two germline ends. The CDR3 has 11 amino acids.

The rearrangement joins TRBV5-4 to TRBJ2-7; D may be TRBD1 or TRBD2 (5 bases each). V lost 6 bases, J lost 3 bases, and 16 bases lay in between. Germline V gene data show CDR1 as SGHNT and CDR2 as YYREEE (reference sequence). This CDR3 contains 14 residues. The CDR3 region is CASTRDLSDYEQYF. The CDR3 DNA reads TGTGCCAGCACCCGGGACCTTTCCGACTACGAGCAGTACTTC. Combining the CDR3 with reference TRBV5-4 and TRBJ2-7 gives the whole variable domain ETGVTQSPTHLIKTRGQQVTLRCSSQSGHNTVSWYQQALGQGPQFIFQYYREEENGRGNFPPRFSGLQFPNYSSELNVNALELDDSALYLCASTRDLSDYEQYFGPGTRLTVT.

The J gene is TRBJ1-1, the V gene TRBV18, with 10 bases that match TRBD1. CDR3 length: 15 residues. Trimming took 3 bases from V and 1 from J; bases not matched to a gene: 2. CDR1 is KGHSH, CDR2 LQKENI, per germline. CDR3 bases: TGTGCCAGCTCACCGGGACAGGGGACGAACACTGAAGCTTTCTTT. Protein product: CASSPGQGTNTEAFF.

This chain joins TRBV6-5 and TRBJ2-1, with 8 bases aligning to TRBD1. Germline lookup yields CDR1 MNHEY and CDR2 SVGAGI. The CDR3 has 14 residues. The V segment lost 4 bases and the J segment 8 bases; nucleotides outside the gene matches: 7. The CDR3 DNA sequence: TGTGCCAGCAGTTTCCAGGGGGCGGGGTATGAGCAGTTCTTC. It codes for CASSFQGAGYEQFF.

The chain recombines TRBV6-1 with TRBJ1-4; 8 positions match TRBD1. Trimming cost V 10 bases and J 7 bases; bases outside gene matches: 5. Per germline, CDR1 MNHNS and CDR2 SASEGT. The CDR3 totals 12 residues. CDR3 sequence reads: CATTGGVEKLFF. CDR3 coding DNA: TGTGCCACCACAGGGGGAGTTGAAAAACTGTTTTTT.

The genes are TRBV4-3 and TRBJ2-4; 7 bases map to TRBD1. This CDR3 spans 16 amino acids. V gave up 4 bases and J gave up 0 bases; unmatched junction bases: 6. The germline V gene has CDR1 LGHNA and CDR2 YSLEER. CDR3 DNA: TGCGCCAGCAGCCGTGGACAGGCGGGAGCCAAAAACATTCAGTACTTC. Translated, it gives CASSRGQAGAKNIQYF.

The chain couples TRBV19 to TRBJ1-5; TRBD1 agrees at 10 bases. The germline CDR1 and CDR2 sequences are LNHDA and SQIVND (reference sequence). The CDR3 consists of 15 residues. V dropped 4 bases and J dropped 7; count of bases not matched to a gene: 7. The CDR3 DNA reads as TGTGCCAGTAGTAGGGGGGACAGGGGACAGCAGCCCCAGCATTTT. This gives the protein CASSRGDRGQQPQHF.

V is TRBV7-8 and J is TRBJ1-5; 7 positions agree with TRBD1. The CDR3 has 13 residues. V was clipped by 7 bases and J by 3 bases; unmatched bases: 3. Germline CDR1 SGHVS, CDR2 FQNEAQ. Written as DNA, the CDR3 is TGTGCCAGCACACAGGGGTTCAATCAGCCCCAGCATTTT. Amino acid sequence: CASTQGFNQPQHF.

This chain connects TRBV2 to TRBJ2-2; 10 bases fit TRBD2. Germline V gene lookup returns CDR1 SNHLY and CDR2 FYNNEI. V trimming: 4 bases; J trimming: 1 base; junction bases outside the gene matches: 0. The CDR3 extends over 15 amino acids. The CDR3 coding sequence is TGTGCCAGCAGTGGGACTAGCGGGAACACCGGGGAGCTGTTTTTT. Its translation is CASSGTSGNTGELFF.

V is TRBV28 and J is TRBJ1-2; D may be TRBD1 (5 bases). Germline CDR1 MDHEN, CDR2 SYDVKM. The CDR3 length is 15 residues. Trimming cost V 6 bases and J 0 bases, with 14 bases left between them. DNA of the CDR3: TGTGCCAGCAGGACTTCGACAGTCTCTAACTATGGCTACACCTTC. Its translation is CASRTSTVSNYGYTF.

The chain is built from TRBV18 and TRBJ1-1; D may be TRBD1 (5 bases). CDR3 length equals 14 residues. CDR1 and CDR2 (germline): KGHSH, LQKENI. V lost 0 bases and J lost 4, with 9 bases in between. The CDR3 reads CASSPPLGTTEAFF. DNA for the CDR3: TGTGCCAGCTCACCACCGTTAGGGACCACTGAAGCTTTCTTT.

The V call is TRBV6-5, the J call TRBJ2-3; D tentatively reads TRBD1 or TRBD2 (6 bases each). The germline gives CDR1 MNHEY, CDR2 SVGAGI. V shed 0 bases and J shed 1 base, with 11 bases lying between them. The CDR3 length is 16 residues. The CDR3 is CASSYSRGRRTDTQYF. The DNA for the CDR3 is TGTGCCAGCAGTTACTCAAGGGGGAGGCGCACAGATACGCAGTATTTT.

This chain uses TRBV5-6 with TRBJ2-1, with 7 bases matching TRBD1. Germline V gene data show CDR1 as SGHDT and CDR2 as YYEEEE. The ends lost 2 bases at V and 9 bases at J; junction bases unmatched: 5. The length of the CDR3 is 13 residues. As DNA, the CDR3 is TGTGCCAGCAGCTTTGACAGGGTCTCTGAGCAGTTCTTC. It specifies CASSFDRVSEQFF.

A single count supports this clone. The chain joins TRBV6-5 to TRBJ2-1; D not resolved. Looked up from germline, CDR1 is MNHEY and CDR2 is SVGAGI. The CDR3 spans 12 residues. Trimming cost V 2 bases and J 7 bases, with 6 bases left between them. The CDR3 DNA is TGTGCCAGCAGTTACGTTGGAAATGAGCAGTTCTTC. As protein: CASSYVGNEQFF.

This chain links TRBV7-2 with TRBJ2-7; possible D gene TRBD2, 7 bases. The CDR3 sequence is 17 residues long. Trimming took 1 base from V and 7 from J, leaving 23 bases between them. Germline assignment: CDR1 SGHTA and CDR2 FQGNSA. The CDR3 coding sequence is TGTGCCAGCAGCTTAGACAGCGAGGGAGGGGGGACGAGGGAGCAGTACTTC. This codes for CASSLDSEGGGTREQYF. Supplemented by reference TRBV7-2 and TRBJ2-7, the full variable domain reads GAGVSQSPSNKVTEKGKDVELRCDPISGHTALYWYRQSLGQGLEFLIYFQGNSAPDKSGLPSDRFSAERTGGSVSTLTIQRTQQEDSAVYLCASSLDSEGGGTREQYFGPGTRLTVT.